This TCR beta chain came from a study of blood T cell repertoires in COVID-19. Study in general: There were acute and convalescent COVID-19 samples, and they came from the United States, Italy and Spain.

Followed longitudinally, the Seattle patients had been enrolled during active infection. Deletions cut 4 bases from V and 7 bases from J, with 10 bases between. Germline CDR1 and CDR2: MGHRA and YSYEKL. There are 13 residues in the CDR3. Data came from immunoSEQ multiplex PCR; TCRdb stores just in-frame clones and leaves some out. The table lists about 220,000 clones, 86% of them singletons. This sequence joins TRBV4-1 and TRBJ2-2; D perhaps matches TRBD2 (6 bases). What was sequenced was peripheral blood. This sequence originates from a woman in her 50s with COVID-19, enrolled during active disease. This chain's CDR3 is CASSLEEGGELFF. CDR3 nucleotides: TGCGCCAGCAGCCTAGAGGAGGGCGGGGAGCTGTTTTTT.